This T cell receptor (beta chain) was recorded in a study of T cells in Graves' hyperthyroidism and ophthalmopathy. This clonotype was seen ten or more times. The V gene lost 6 bases and the J gene lost 7 bases, with 13 bases spanning the gap. CDR3 length: 14 residues. Germline CDR1 MNHNS, CDR2 SASEGT. TCR beta CDR3 region amplification was performed from RNA transcripts. The study used the HTBI primer set for a first-round RT-PCR of the TCR CDR3. TCRdb re-called the multiplex PCR reads with MiXCR, one entry per CDR3 protein. Altogether about 260,000 distinct CDR3 sequences are present, 15% to 20% being singletons, with the ten largest covering under 35%.

Sequences were obtained from blood. The chain uses TRBV6-1 and TRBJ1-6; D not certain. The clonotype was recovered from a woman younger than 35 with Graves' ophthalmopathy. CDR3 nucleotide sequence: TGTGCCAGCAGGGCCAGCCCGCGGAATTCACCCCTCCACTTT. Protein sequence: CASRASPRNSPLHF.